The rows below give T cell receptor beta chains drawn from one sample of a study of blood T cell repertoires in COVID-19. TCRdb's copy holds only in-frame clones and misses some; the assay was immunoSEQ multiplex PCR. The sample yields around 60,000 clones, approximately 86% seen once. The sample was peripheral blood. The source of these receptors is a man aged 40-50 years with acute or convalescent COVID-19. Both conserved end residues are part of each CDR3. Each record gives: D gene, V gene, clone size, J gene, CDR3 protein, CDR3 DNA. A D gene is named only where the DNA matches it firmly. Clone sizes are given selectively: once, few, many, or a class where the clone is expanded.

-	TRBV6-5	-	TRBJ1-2	CASSYTGDVGTHYTF	TGTGCCAGCAGTTATACGGGGGATGTCGGCACTCACTACACCTTC
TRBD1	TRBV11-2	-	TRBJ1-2	CASSLERWGQGVRGYGYTF	TGTGCCAGCAGCTTAGAGAGGTGGGGACAGGGGGTTAGAGGGTATGGCTACACCTTC
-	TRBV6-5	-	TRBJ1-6	CASSYSSPTINSPLHF	TGTGCCAGCAGTTACTCAAGCCCCACGATAAATTCACCCCTCCACTTT
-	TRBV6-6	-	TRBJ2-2	CASRLGKTGELFF	TGTGCCAGCCGACTAGGAAAGACCGGGGAGCTGTTTTTT
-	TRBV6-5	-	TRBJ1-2	CASSYSGGTYGYTF	TGTGCCAGCAGTTACTCGGGAGGGACCTATGGCTACACCTTC
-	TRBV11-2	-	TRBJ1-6	CASSQRGSGNSPLHF	TGTGCCAGCAGCCAACGAGGGAGTGGGAATTCACCCCTCCACTTT
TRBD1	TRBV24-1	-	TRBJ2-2	CATRQGAYTGELFF	TGTGCCACCCGACAGGGGGCATACACCGGGGAGCTGTTTTTT
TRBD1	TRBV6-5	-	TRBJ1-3	CASSEIGGGTIYF	TGTGCCAGCAGCGAGATAGGGGGCGGCACCATATATTTT
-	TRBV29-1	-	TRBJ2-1	CSAQGPSGSYNEQFF	TGCAGCGCCCAGGGGCCTAGTGGCTCCTACAATGAGCAGTTCTTC
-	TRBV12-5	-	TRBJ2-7	CASAPGGATSYEQYF	TGTGCTAGCGCTCCAGGCGGGGCCACCTCCTACGAGCAGTACTTC
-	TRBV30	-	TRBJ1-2	CAWSEGHKYGYTF	TGTGCCTGGAGTGAGGGGCACAAGTATGGCTACACCTTC
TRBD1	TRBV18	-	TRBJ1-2	CASSPQTGAGGYTF	TGTGCCAGCTCACCGCAGACAGGGGCGGGTGGCTACACCTTC
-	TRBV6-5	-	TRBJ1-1	CASAKAGQNTEAFF	TGTGCCAGCGCTAAGGCAGGGCAGAACACTGAAGCTTTCTTT
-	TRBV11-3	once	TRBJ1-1	CASSVTGLNEAFF	TGTGCCAGCAGCGTGACAGGATTAAATGAAGCTTTCTTT
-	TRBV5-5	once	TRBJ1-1	CASKELSPTEAFF	TGTGCCAGCAAGGAACTATCGCCCACTGAAGCTTTCTTT
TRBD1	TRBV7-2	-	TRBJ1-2	CASSLKGTGGSYGYTF	TGTGCCAGCAGCTTGAAAGGGACAGGGGGGAGCTATGGCTACACCTTC
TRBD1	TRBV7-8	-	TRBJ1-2	CASSLGGQLYGYTF	TGTGCCAGCAGCTTAGGGGGACAGCTCTATGGCTACACCTTC